This T cell receptor beta chain was found in a study of T-cell reconstitution after alpha-beta-depleted transplantation in children. CDR3 length equals 17 residues. Trimming took off 5 bases at V and 0 bases at J, with 17 bases between the two ends. Germline assignment: CDR1 MDHEN and CDR2 SYDVKM. Preparing the TCRbeta library involved the use of unique molecular identifiers. TCRdb ran MiXCR on the PCR reads and lists one entry per CDR3 protein. In the table there are 500,000 to 650,000 distinct CDR3 sequences, over 10% of which are singletons. This clonotype appeared many times. The rearrangement joins TRBV28 to TRBJ2-4; a possible D gene is TRBD2 (5 bases). The TCR comes from a female patient aged 2-15 years who had a stem cell transplant for aplastic anemia, so the T cells may come from the graft donor. The sample here was PBMCs, mostly from graft donor cells, taken 180 days after TCRalphabeta/CD19-depleted stem cell transplant. The CDR3 DNA reads as TGTGCCAGCAGTCCTTCTCGGGGTGGTCTAGCCAAAAACATTCAGTACTTC. Translating gives CASSPSRGGLAKNIQYF.